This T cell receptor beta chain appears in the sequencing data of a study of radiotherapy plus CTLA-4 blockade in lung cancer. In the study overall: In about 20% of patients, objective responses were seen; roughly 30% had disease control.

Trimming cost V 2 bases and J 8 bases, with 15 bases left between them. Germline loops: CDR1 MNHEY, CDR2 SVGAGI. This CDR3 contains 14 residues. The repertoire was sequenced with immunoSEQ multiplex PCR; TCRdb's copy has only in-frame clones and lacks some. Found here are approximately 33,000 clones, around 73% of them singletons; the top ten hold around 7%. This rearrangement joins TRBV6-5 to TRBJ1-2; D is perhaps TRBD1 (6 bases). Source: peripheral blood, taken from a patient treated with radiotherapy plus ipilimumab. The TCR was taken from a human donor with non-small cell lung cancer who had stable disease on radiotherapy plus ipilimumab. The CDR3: CASSYPDRFGGYTF. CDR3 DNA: TGTGCCAGCAGTTACCCCGACAGGTTTGGGGGCTACACCTTC.